These T cell receptor beta chains were read from a single sample in a study of cytomegalovirus exposure and HLA in healthy donors. Data came from immunoSEQ multiplex PCR; TCRdb stores just in-frame clones and leaves some out. This repertoire includes 100,000 to 150,000 clones. Material: PBMCs. The receptors were gathered from a woman aged 40 to 50 in good health and CMV-seropositive. Both conserved end residues are part of each CDR3. A D gene is named only where the DNA matches it firmly.

CDR3nt	CDR3aa	v_gene	d_gene	j_gene
TGTGCCAGCTCACCACCGTCCAGGTTGACCGGGGAGCTGTTTTTT	CASSPPSRLTGELFF	TRBV18	.	TRBJ2-2
TGTGCCAGCAGCTTGGCGGGGGGGTCGGGAACTGAAGCTTTCTTT	CASSLAGGSGTEAFF	TRBV7-9	.	TRBJ1-1
TGTGCCAGTAGTGCCTCAACCGGGACAGTGGGCTATGGCTACACCTTC	CASSASTGTVGYGYTF	TRBV19	TRBD1	TRBJ1-2
TGTGCCAGCAGTTTGGTACAGGTTGATGAGCAGTTCTTC	CASSLVQVDEQFF	TRBV28	.	TRBJ2-1
TGCGCCAGCAGCTTGGGGCCTGGCGGGAGGGTGATCGAGACCCAGTACTTC	CASSLGPGGRVIETQYF	TRBV5-1	TRBD2	TRBJ2-5
TGTGCCAGCTCACCGTGGGAGCCCGGGGAGCTGTTTTTT	CASSPWEPGELFF	TRBV18	.	TRBJ2-2
TGTGCCAGCAGCTTAGCCAGCGGGAGATTCACAGATACGCAGTATTTT	CASSLASGRFTDTQYF	TRBV7-2	TRBD2	TRBJ2-3
TGTGCCAGCAGACAAGGGGGCTATAACACTGAAGCTTTCTTT	CASRQGGYNTEAFF	TRBV28	TRBD1	TRBJ1-1
TGTGCCAGCAGTGAAAGGGGGGGAGCCTATTACAATGAGCAGTTCTTC	CASSERGGAYYNEQFF	TRBV6-1	.	TRBJ2-1
TGTGCCAGCAGCTCTAGCGGGAGGCTTATTAGGAACGGGGAGCTGTTTTTT	CASSSSGRLIRNGELFF	TRBV11-2	TRBD2	TRBJ2-2
TGTGCCAGCAGTCCAGGTGTGAGGGAGGATGAGCAGTTCTTC	CASSPGVREDEQFF	TRBV5-6	.	TRBJ2-1
TGTGCCAGCAGCGTGCGTGGACTAGTGGAAGATGAGCAGTTCTTC	CASSVRGLVEDEQFF	TRBV7-9	TRBD2	TRBJ2-1
TGTGCCAGTAGTCTCGTGGGACTCAGCACAGATACGCAGTATTTT	CASSLVGLSTDTQYF	TRBV19	.	TRBJ2-3
TGTGCCAGCAGCAAAGTCCCTAGCGGGAGCTCCTTCAATGAGCAGTTCTTC	CASSKVPSGSSFNEQFF	TRBV21-1	.	TRBJ2-1
TGTGCCAGCAGCCAACGGTCACTATGGGACACTGAAGCTTTCTTT	CASSQRSLWDTEAFF	TRBV14	.	TRBJ1-1
TGTGCCAGCAGTCCTCCTTGGGGAGGGAGGGAGACCCAGTACTTC	CASSPPWGGRETQYF	TRBV2	TRBD2	TRBJ2-5
TGTGCCAGCAGCCCCCACCGACAGAACTATGGCTACACCTTC	CASSPHRQNYGYTF	TRBV28	.	TRBJ1-2